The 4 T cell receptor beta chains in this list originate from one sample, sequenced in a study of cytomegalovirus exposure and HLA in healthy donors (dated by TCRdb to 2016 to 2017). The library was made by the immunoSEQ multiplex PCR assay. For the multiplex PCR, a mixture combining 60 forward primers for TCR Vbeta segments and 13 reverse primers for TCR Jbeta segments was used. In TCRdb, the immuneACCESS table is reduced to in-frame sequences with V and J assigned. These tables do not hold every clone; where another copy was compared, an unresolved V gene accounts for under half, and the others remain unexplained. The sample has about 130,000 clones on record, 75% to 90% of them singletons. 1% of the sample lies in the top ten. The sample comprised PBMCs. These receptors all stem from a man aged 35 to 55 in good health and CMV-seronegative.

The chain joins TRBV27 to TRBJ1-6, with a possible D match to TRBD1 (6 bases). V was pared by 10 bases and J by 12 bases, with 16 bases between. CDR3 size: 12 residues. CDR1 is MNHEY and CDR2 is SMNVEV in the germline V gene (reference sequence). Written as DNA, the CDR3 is TGTGCCACCGGCTTGGGGGCCAGACCCCTCCACTTT. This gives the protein CATGLGARPLHF.

The chain's CDR3 is CASSEPRRGSYNQPQHF. In DNA, the CDR3 is TGTGCCAGCAGTGAACCCCGCAGGGGGAGTTACAATCAGCCCCAGCATTTT. The chain has TRBV6-1 and TRBJ1-5; 7 nucleotides align to TRBD1. The CDR3 spans 17 residues. CDR1 is MNHNS, CDR2 SASEGT, per germline. Trimming took 2 bases from V and 3 from J; bases not matched to a gene: 10.

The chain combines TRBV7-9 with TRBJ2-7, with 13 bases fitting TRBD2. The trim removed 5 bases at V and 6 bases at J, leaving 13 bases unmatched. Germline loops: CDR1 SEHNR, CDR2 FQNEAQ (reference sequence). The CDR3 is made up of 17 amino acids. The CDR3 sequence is CASSLGTSGIPSSEQYF. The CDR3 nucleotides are TGTGCCAGCAGCCTAGGGACTAGCGGGATCCCCTCGAGCGAGCAGTACTTC.

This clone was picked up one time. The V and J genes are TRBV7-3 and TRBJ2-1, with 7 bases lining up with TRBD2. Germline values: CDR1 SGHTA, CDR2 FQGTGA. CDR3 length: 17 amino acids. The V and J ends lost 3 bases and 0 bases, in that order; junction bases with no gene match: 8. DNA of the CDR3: TGTGCCAGCAGCTTGATGGGGGGGGTGAGCTCCTACAATGAGCAGTTCTTC. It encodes CASSLMGGVSSYNEQFF.